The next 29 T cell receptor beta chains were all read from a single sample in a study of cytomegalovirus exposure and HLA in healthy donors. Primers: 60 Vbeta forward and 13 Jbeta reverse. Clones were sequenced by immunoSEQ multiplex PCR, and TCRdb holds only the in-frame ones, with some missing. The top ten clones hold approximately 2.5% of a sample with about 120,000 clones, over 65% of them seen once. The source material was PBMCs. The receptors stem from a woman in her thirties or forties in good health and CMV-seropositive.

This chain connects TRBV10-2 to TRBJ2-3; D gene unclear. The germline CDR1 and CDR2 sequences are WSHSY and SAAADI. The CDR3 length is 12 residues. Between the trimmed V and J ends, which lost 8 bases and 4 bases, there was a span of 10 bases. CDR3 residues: CASARWADTQYF. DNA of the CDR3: TGCGCCAGCGCGCGGTGGGCAGATACGCAGTATTTT.

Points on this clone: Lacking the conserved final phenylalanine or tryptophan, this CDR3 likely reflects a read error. In DNA form, the CDR3 reads TGCGCCAGCAGCTTGGGGACAGTTGCATCACCCCTCCACGTT. Residues: CASSLGTVASPLHV. The rearrangement links TRBV5-1 to TRBJ1-6, with a possible D match to TRBD1 (6 bases). Per germline, CDR1 SGHRS and CDR2 YFSETQ. V was cut by 0 bases and J by 10 bases, with 11 bases left in between. This CDR3 contains 14 residues.

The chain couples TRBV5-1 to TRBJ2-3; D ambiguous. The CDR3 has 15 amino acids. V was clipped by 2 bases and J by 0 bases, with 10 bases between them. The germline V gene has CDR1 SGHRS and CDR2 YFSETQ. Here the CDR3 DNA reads TGCGCCAGCAGCTTCTCTGCAGTTAGCACAGATACGCAGTATTTT. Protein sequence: CASSFSAVSTDTQYF. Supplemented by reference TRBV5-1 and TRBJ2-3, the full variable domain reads KAGVTQTPRYLIKTRGQQVTLSCSPISGHRSVSWYQQTPGQGLQFLFEYFSETQRNKGNFPGRFSGRQFSNSRSEMNVSTLELGDSALYLCASSFSAVSTDTQYFGPGTRLTVL.

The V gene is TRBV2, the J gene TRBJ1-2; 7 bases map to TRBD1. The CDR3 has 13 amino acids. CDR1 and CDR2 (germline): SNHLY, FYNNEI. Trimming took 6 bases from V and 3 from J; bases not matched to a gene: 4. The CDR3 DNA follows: TGTGCCAGCAGGGGGGACAGCCACTATGGCTACACCTTC. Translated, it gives CASRGDSHYGYTF.

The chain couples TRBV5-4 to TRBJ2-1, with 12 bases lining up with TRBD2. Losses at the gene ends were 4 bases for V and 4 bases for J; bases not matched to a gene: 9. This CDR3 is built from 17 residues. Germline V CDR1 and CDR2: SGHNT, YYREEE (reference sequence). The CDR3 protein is CASSPGVLAGGYNEQFF. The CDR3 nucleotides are TGTGCCAGCAGCCCGGGGGTCCTAGCGGGGGGGTACAATGAGCAGTTCTTC.

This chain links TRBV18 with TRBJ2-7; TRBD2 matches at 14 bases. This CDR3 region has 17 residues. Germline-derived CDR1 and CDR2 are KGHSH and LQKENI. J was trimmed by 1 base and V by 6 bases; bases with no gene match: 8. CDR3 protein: CASSTGTSGRGSYEQYF. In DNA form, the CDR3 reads TGTGCCAGCTCCACCGGGACTAGCGGGAGAGGGTCCTACGAGCAGTACTTC.

CDR3 region: CASSVGGQFSGNTIYF. CDR3 DNA sequence: TGTGCCAGCAGCGTCGGGGGGCAATTCTCTGGAAACACCATATATTTT. The chain uses TRBV9 and TRBJ1-3; maybe TRBD1 (6 bases). V was pared by 2 bases and J by 0 bases, with 12 bases between. Germline values: CDR1 SGDLS, CDR2 YYNGEE. The CDR3 sequence is 16 residues long. Drawing the rest from reference TRBV9 and TRBJ1-3, the complete variable domain is DSGVTQTPKHLITATGQRVTLRCSPRSGDLSVYWYQQSLDQGLQFLIQYYNGEERAKGNILERFSAQQFPDLHSELNLSSLELGDSALYFCASSVGGQFSGNTIYFGEGSWLTVV.

DNA for the CDR3: TGTGCCAGTAGTATCGTCTATTTCACCGGGGAGCTGTTTTTT. Residues: CASSIVYFTGELFF. This rearrangement joins TRBV19 to TRBJ2-2; D remains ambiguous. This CDR3 has 14 residues. V was clipped by 3 bases and J by 4 bases, with 9 bases between them. CDR1 and CDR2 from the germline V gene are LNHDA and SQIVND (reference sequence).

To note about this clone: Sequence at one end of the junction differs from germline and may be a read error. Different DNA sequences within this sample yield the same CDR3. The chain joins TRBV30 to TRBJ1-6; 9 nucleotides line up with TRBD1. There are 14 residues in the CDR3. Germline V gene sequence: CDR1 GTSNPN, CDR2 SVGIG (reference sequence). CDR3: CAWSGGQGNSPLHF. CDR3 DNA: TGTGCCTGGAGTGGGGGACAGGGAAATTCCCCCCTCCACTTT.

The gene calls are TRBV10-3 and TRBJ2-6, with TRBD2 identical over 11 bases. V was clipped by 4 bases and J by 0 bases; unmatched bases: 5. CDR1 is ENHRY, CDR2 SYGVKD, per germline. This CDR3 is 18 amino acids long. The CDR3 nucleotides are TGTGCCATCAGTGGGTCTAGCGGGGGGACCTCTGGGGCCAACGTCCTGACTTTC. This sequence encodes CAISGSSGGTSGANVLTF.

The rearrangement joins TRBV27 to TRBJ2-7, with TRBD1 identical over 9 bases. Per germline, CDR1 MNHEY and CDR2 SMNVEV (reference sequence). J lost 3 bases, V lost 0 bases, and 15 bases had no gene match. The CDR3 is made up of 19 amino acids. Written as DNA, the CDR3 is TGTGCCAGCAGTTTATCGGGACAGGGAATAGGAGGATTCCACTACGAGCAGTACTTC. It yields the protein CASSLSGQGIGGFHYEQYF.

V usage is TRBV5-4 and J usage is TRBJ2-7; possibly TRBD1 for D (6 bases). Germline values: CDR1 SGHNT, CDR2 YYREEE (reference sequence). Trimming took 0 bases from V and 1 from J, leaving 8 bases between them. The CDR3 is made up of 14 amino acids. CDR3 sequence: CASSLADRSYEQYF. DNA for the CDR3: TGTGCCAGCAGCTTGGCGGACAGATCCTACGAGCAGTACTTC. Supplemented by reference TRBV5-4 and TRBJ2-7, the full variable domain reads ETGVTQSPTHLIKTRGQQVTLRCSSQSGHNTVSWYQQALGQGPQFIFQYYREEENGRGNFPPRFSGLQFPNYSSELNVNALELDDSALYLCASSLADRSYEQYFGPGTRLTVT.

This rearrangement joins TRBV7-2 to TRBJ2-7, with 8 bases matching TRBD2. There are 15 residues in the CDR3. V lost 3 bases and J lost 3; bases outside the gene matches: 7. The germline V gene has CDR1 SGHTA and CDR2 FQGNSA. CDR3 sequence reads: CASSFGWAGGYEQYF. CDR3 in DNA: TGTGCCAGCAGCTTCGGGTGGGCGGGAGGCTACGAGCAGTACTTC.

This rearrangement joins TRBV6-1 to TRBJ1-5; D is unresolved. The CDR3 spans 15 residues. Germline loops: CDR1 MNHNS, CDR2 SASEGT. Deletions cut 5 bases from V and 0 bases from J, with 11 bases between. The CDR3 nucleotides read TGTGCCAGCAGTCCCCAGTCAAATAGCAATCAGCCCCAGCATTTT. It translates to CASSPQSNSNQPQHF.

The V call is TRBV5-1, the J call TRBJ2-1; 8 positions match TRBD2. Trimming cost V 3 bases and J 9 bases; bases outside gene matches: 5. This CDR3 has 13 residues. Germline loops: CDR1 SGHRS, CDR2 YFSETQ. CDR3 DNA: TGCGCCAGCAGCTGGAGCGGGGGCGGTGAGCAGTTCTTC. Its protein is CASSWSGGGEQFF.

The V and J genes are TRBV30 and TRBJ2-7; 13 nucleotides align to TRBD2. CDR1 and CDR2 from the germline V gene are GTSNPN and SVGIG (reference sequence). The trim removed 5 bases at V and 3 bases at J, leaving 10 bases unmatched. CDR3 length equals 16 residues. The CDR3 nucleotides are TGTGCCTGGTCCAGGACTAGCGGGAGAGGTATCTACGAGCAGTACTTC. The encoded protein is CAWSRTSGRGIYEQYF.

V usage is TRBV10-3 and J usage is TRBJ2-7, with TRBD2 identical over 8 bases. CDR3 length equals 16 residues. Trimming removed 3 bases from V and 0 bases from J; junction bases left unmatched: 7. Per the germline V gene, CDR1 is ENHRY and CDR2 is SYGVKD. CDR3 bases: TGTGCCATCAGTGACGCTAGCGGGTCCCTCTCCTACGAGCAGTACTTC. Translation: CAISDASGSLSYEQYF.

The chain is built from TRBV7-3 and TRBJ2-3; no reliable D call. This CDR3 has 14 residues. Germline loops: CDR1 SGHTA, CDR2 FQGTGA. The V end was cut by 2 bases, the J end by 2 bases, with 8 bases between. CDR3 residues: CASSLGPSTDTQYF. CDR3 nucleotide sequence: TGTGCCAGCAGCTTAGGCCCCTCCACAGATACGCAGTATTTT.

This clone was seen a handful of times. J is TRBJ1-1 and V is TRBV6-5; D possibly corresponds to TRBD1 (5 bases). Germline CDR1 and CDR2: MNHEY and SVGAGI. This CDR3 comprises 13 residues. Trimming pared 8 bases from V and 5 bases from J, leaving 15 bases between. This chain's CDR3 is CASLVAEGTEAFF. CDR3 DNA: TGTGCCAGCCTTGTGGCGGAGGGGACTGAAGCTTTCTTT.

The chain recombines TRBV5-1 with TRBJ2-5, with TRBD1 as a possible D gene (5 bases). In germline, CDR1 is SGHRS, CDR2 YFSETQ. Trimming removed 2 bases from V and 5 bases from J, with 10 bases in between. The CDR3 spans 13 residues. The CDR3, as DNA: TGCGCCAGCAGCTTTCAGGGTGAGGAGACCCAGTACTTC. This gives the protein CASSFQGEETQYF. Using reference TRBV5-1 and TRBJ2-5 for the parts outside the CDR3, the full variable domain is KAGVTQTPRYLIKTRGQQVTLSCSPISGHRSVSWYQQTPGQGLQFLFEYFSETQRNKGNFPGRFSGRQFSNSRSEMNVSTLELGDSALYLCASSFQGEETQYFGPGTRLLVL.

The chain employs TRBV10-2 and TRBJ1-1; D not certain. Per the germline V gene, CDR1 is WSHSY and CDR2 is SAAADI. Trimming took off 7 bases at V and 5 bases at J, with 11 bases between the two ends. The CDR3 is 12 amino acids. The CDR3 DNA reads TGCGCCAGCACCACTGGAGGTACTGAAGCTTTCTTT. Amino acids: CASTTGGTEAFF.

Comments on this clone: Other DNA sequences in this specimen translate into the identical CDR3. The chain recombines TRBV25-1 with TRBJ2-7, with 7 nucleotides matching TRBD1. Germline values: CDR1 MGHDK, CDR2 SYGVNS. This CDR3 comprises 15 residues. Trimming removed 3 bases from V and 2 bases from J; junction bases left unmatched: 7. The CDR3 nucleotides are TGTGCCAGCAGTGATAGCCGGACAGGACCCTACGAGCAGTACTTC. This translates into CASSDSRTGPYEQYF.

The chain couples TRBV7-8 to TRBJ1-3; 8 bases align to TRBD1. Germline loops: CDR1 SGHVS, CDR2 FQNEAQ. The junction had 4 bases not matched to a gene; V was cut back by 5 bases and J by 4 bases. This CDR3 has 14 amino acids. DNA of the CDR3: TGTGCCAGCAGCCCGACAGGGGACGGAAACACCATATATTTT. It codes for CASSPTGDGNTIYF.

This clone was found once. This CDR3 reads CASSFWAGGSEQYF. CDR3 nucleotide sequence: TGTGCCAGCAGTTTCTGGGCGGGGGGAAGCGAGCAGTACTTC. This chain joins TRBV27 and TRBJ2-7; 8 bases line up with TRBD2. CDR1 is MNHEY, CDR2 SMNVEV, per germline (reference sequence). The CDR3 is 14 amino acids. V shed 3 bases and J 6 bases; nucleotides not matched to a gene: 7.

CDR3 protein: CASSQQGGNEKLFF. CDR3 coding DNA: TGTGCCAGCAGCCAGCAGGGTGGTAATGAAAAACTGTTTTTT. This chain connects TRBV4-2 to TRBJ1-4; D might be TRBD1 (5 bases). The CDR3 extends over 14 amino acids. V lost 3 bases and J lost 4, with 9 bases in between. Germline V gene data show CDR1 as LGHNA and CDR2 as YNFKEQ.

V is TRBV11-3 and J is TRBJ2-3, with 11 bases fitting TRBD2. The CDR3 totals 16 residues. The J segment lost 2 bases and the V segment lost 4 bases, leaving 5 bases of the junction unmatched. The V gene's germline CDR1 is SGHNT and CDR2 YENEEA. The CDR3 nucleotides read TGTGCCAGCAGCTCGGGACTAGCGGAGAACACAGATACGCAGTATTTT. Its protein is CASSSGLAENTDTQYF.

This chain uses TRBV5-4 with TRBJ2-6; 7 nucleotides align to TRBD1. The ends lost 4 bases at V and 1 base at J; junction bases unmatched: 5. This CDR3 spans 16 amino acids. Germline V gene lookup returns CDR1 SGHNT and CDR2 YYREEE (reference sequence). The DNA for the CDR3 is TGTGCCAGCAGCCCGCTGACAGGGTCTGGGGCCAACGTCCTGACTTTC. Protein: CASSPLTGSGANVLTF.

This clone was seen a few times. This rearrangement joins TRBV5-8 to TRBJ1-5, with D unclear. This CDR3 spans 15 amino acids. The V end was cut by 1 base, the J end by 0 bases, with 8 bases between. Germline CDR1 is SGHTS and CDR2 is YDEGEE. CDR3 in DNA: TGTGCCAGCAGCTTGAGAGGGTATAGCAATCAGCCCCAGCATTTT. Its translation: CASSLRGYSNQPQHF.

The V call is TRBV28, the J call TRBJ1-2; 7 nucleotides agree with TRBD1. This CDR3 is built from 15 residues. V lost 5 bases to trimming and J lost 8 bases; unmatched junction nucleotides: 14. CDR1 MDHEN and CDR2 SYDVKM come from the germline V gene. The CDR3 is CASSAQTGPRGGYTF. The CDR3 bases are TGTGCCAGCAGTGCCCAGACAGGGCCAAGGGGGGGCTACACCTTC.